The 24 T cell receptor beta chains below come from one sample, sequenced in a study of shared clonotypes between healthy human individuals. Sequenced by immunoSEQ multiplex PCR; TCRdb stores in-frame clones only, minus some. This repertoire shows about 480,000 clones, 75% to 85% found once; its top ten account for 10% to 15%. The sample comprised PBMCs. The receptors derive from a woman aged 40 to 49 in good health. Some clones in this sample may be carry-over from other donors' samples.

This sequence joins TRBV28 and TRBJ2-5; 7 nucleotides line up with TRBD1. The CDR3 length is 14 residues. Germline V gene sequence: CDR1 MDHEN, CDR2 SYDVKM. V shed 10 bases and J 4 bases; nucleotides not matched to a gene: 12. CDR3 in DNA: TGTGCCACCCTTGGGACAGTTAGTCCAGAGACCCAGTACTTC. Translating gives CATLGTVSPETQYF.

The V call is TRBV6-5, the J call TRBJ1-5; D is unclear. Germline V gene sequence: CDR1 MNHEY, CDR2 SVGAGI. The CDR3 is 13 amino acids. The V and J ends lost 4 bases and 5 bases respectively, with 9 bases between them. The CDR3 DNA follows: TGTGCCAGCAGTTGGCTTTCTGATCAGCCCCAGCATTTT. It translates to CASSWLSDQPQHF.

J is TRBJ2-2 and V is TRBV14, with D maybe TRBD1 (5 bases). The V end lost 4 bases, the J end lost 5 bases, and 8 bases lay between the germline ends. CDR3 length: 13 amino acids. Germline V CDR1 and CDR2: SGHDN, FVKESK. The CDR3 spells CASSLRETGELFF. Written as DNA, the CDR3 is TGTGCCAGCAGCCTCAGGGAAACCGGGGAGCTGTTTTTT.

The rearrangement uses TRBV19 and TRBJ2-1; TRBD2 matches at 10 bases. This CDR3 has 13 residues. Germline CDR1 reads LNHDA; CDR2 reads SQIVND (reference sequence). J gave up 6 bases and V 8 bases, and 4 bases lay outside the gene matches. The CDR3 protein is CASQSSGSNEQFF. CDR3 DNA sequence: TGTGCCAGTCAGTCTAGCGGGAGCAATGAGCAGTTCTTC.

V is TRBV10-3 and J is TRBJ2-3, with 7 bases matching TRBD1. Germline V gives CDR1 ENHRY, CDR2 SYGVKD. The CDR3 sequence is 16 residues long. With V trimmed by 2 bases and J by 2 bases, 7 bases remained unmatched. The CDR3 loop is CAISEAVDRNTDTQYF. The DNA of the CDR3 is TGTGCCATCAGTGAGGCAGTGGACAGGAACACAGATACGCAGTATTTT.

This clone came up once. The rearrangement joins TRBV28 to TRBJ2-2, with D perhaps TRBD1 (5 bases). The V end lost 3 bases, the J end lost 5 bases, and 10 bases lay between the germline ends. CDR1 and CDR2 from the germline V gene are MDHEN and SYDVKM. The CDR3 covers 14 residues. In DNA, the CDR3 is TGTGCCAGCAGTTTCACAGGAACTACCGGGGAGCTGTTTTTT. It yields the protein CASSFTGTTGELFF.

The gene calls are TRBV7-2 and TRBJ1-1; D gene ambiguous. The ends were cut back, 5 bases at V and 12 bases at J, with 25 bases in the middle. CDR1 is SGHTA and CDR2 is FQGNSA in the germline V gene. This CDR3 is built from 15 residues. In nucleotides, the CDR3 is TGTGCCAGCAGCCCCCTAGGGCAGCCGCCCGGAGGGACTTTCTTT. Translated: CASSPLGQPPGGTFF.

The chain recombines TRBV5-1 with TRBJ2-7; TRBD2 matches at 16 bases. Trimming cost V 4 bases and J 7 bases; bases outside gene matches: 5. Germline loops: CDR1 SGHRS, CDR2 YFSETQ. This CDR3 contains 15 residues. CDR3 sequence (DNA): TGCGCCAGCAGCGGGACTAGCGGGAGGGCCGGGGAGCAGTACTTC. Translated, it gives CASSGTSGRAGEQYF.

In this sample, this clone turned up many times. The same CDR3 can be traced to other DNA sequences in this sample. The chain carries TRBV2 and TRBJ1-3; unclear D gene. The CDR3 covers 14 residues. The germline CDR1 and CDR2 sequences are SNHLY and FYNNEI. Deletions cut 1 base from V and 0 bases from J, with 4 bases between. The CDR3 region has the DNA TGTGCCAGCAGTGAAGGGTACTCTGGAAACACCATATATTTT. Translated: CASSEGYSGNTIYF.

A remark on this clone: Given a much more abundant clone one base away, this may be a read error. This chain uses TRBV5-4 with TRBJ2-7; no firm D call. Germline V gene sequence: CDR1 SGHNT, CDR2 YYREEE (reference sequence). V was shortened by 0 bases and J by 0 bases, with 4 bases between the two germline ends. The CDR3 is 13 residues long. The chain's CDR3 is CASSLVSSYEQYF. Here the CDR3 DNA reads TGTGCCAGCAGCTTGGTCAGCTCCTACGAGCAGTACTTC.

This clone came up a few times. This chain joins TRBV5-6 and TRBJ1-2; D is unresolved. V was cut by 5 bases and J by 1 base, with 9 bases left in between. The CDR3 spans 13 residues. Germline CDR1 and CDR2: SGHDT and YYEEEE. The CDR3 nucleotides read TGTGCCAGCAGGGGCTGGGGTAACTATGGCTACACCTTC. It is translated as CASRGWGNYGYTF.

The chain employs TRBV15 and TRBJ2-5; possibly TRBD1 or TRBD2 for D (5 bases each). The better agreement between TRBJ2-7 and the DNA end casts doubt on the J call. The germline V gene has CDR1 LNHNV and CDR2 YYDKDF (reference sequence). The CDR3 covers 18 residues. This chain's CDR3 is CATSRGLRQRKSSYEQYF. CDR3 bases: TGTGCCACCAGCAGAGGGCTTAGACAGCGGAAGAGCTCCTACGAGCAGTACTTC.

This sequence joins TRBV5-1 and TRBJ2-7; 9 nucleotides match TRBD1. The CDR3 totals 16 residues. The V gene end was trimmed by 4 bases and the J gene end by 6 bases; junction bases not matched to a gene: 14. Germline-derived CDR1 and CDR2 are SGHRS and YFSETQ. CDR3 DNA sequence: TGCGCCAGCAGCCTTGAACAGGGGGCGACGGGCTCCGAGCAGTACTTC. The encoded protein is CASSLEQGATGSEQYF.

The chain employs TRBV7-9 and TRBJ1-5; 8 nucleotides align to TRBD1. The CDR3 has 14 residues. Germline CDR1 SEHNR, CDR2 FQNEAQ (reference sequence). J was trimmed by 5 bases and V by 6 bases; bases with no gene match: 6. As DNA, the CDR3 is TGTGCCAGCAGTCAGGACAGGGCGGATCAGCCCCAGCATTTT. As protein: CASSQDRADQPQHF.

This rearrangement joins TRBV6-1 to TRBJ2-7; D call uncertain. The CDR3 covers 15 residues. Trimming left V 2 bases short and J 6 bases short, with 17 bases between. CDR1 and CDR2 from the germline V gene are MNHNS and SASEGT. The DNA for the CDR3 is TGTGCCAGCAGTGAAATCCCAGACGTTGGCGGCGAGCAGTACTTC. Encoded protein: CASSEIPDVGGEQYF.

The chain carries TRBV5-1 and TRBJ2-1; D unclear. The CDR3 contains 11 residues. The germline V gene encodes CDR1 SGHRS and CDR2 YFSETQ. Trimming removed 3 bases at V and 5 bases at J, with 3 bases between. The CDR3 DNA reads as TGCGCCAGCAGCTACCACAATGAGCAGTTCTTC. This gives the protein CASSYHNEQFF.

This clone was detected once. This CDR3 is also generated by other DNA sequences in the sample. The chain links TRBV11-2 to TRBJ2-2; D is perhaps TRBD1 (6 bases). CDR1 is SGHAT and CDR2 is FQNNGV in the germline V gene. This CDR3 has 13 amino acids. V was cut by 0 bases and J by 7 bases, with 6 bases left in between. The CDR3 loop is CASSLDRGGELFF. CDR3 coding DNA: TGTGCCAGCAGCTTAGACAGGGGCGGGGAGCTGTTTTTT.

This sequence joins TRBV5-1 and TRBJ1-6; TRBD1 aligns across 7 bases. Germline V lookup: CDR1 SGHRS, CDR2 YFSETQ. J lost 7 bases, V lost 0 bases, and 7 bases had no gene match. The CDR3 sequence is 16 residues long. The DNA for the CDR3 is TGCGCCAGCAGCTTGGCTTGGACAGGAATCAATTCACCCCTCCACTTT. As protein: CASSLAWTGINSPLHF.

The V call is TRBV28, the J call TRBJ2-3, with TRBD2 matching over 9 bases. J lost 1 base, V lost 7 bases, and 9 bases had no gene match. Germline CDR1 is MDHEN and CDR2 is SYDVKM. The CDR3 spans 16 residues. The CDR3 loop reads CASKGSGSSRTDTQYF. The CDR3, as DNA: TGTGCCAGCAAAGGTAGCGGGAGCTCCCGCACAGATACGCAGTATTTT.

The chain has TRBV18 and TRBJ1-1; 8 positions agree with TRBD1. The CDR3 contains 14 residues. The ends lost 2 bases at V and 4 bases at J; junction bases unmatched: 3. The germline V gene has CDR1 KGHSH and CDR2 LQKENI. In DNA, the CDR3 is TGTGCCAGCTCACCAAATACAGGGGGCACTGAAGCTTTCTTT. This codes for CASSPNTGGTEAFF.

This clone was recorded at least ten times. The J gene is TRBJ2-1, the V gene TRBV27; D is ambiguous. V was pared by 0 bases and J by 9 bases, with 12 bases between. The CDR3 totals 14 residues. Germline-derived CDR1 and CDR2 are MNHEY and SMNVEV (reference sequence). CDR3 loop: CASSLSAYSGEQFF. The CDR3 DNA reads as TGTGCCAGCAGTTTATCGGCCTACAGTGGTGAGCAGTTCTTC.

This chain uses TRBV6-1 with TRBJ2-2, with D tentatively TRBD2 (7 bases). The CDR3 contains 16 residues. The V gene's germline CDR1 is MNHNS and CDR2 SASEGT. Trimming took off 4 bases at V and 6 bases at J, with 18 bases between the two ends. As DNA, the CDR3 is TGTGCCAGCAGTGGGGGGGGCGGGAGATCGGCCGGGGAGCTGTTTTTT. Its translation: CASSGGGGRSAGELFF.

This clone was seen a single time. The J gene is TRBJ1-3, the V gene TRBV11-2; D unclear. V dropped 5 bases and J dropped 4 bases, with 15 bases sitting between them. CDR3 length: 15 amino acids. Germline V CDR1 and CDR2: SGHAT, FQNNGV. This CDR3 is CASSPTGALGNTIYF. The CDR3 DNA sequence: TGTGCCAGCAGCCCCACCGGAGCTTTGGGAAACACCATATATTTT.

V gene TRBV7-9 combines with J gene TRBJ1-5; 7 bases are a match to TRBD1. V trimming: 5 bases; J trimming: 3 bases; junction bases outside the gene matches: 4. Germline V gene data show CDR1 as SEHNR and CDR2 as FQNEAQ (reference sequence). The CDR3 is made up of 14 amino acids. The DNA for the CDR3 is TGTGCCAGCAGCCCCGACAGGGACAATCAGCCCCAGCATTTT. Translated: CASSPDRDNQPQHF. Full variable domain (missing parts from reference TRBV7-9 and TRBJ1-5): DTGVSQNPRHKITKRGQNVTFRCDPISEHNRLYWYRQTLGQGPEFLTYFQNEAQLEKSRLLSDRFSAERPKGSFSTLEIQRTEQGDSAMYLCASSPDRDNQPQHFGDGTRLSIL.